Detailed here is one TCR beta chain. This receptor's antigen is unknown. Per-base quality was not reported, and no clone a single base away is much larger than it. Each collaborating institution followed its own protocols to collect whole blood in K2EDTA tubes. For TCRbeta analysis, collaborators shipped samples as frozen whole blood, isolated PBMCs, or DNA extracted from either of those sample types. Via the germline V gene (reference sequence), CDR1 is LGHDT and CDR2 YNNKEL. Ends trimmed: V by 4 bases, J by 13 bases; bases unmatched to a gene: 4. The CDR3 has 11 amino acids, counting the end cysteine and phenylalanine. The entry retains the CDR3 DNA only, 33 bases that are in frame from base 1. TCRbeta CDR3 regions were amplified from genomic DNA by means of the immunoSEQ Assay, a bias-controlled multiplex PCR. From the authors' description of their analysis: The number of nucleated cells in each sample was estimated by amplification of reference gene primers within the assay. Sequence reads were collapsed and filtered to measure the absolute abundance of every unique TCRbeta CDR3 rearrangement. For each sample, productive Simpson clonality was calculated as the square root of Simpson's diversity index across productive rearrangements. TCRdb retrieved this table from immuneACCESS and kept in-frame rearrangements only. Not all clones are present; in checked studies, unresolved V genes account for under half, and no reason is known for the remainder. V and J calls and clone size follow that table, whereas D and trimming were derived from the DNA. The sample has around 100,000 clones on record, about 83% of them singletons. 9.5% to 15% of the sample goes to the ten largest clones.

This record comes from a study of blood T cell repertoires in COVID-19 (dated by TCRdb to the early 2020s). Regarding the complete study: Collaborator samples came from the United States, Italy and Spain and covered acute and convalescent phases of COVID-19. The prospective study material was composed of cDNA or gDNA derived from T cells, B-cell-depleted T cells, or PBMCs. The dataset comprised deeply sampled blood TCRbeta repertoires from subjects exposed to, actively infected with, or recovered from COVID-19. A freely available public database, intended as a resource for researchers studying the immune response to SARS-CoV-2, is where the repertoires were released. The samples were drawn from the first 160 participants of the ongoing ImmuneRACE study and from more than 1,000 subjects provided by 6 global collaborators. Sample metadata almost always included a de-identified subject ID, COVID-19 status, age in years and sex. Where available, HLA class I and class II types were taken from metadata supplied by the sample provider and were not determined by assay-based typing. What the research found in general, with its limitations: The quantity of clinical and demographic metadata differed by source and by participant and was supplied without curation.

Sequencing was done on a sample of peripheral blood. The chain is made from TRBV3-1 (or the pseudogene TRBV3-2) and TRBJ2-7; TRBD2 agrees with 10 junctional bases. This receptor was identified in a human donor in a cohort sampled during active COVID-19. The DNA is TGTGCCAGCAGCCCAGGGACTAGCGTCTACTTC. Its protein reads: CASSPGTSVYF.